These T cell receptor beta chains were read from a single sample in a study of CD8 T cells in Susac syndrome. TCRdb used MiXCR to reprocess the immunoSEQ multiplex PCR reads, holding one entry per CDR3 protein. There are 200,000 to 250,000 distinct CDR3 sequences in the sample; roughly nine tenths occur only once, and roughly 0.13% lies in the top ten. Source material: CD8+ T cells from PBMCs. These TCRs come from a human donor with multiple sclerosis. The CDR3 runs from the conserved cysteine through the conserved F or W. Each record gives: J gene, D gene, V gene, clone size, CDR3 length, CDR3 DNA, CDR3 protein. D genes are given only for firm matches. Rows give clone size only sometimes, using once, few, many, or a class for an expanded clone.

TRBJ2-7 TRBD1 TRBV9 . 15 TGTGCCAGCAGCGCGACAGGGGAGAGCTCCTACGAGCAGTACTTC CASSATGESSYEQYF
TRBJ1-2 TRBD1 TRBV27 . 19 TGTGCCAGCAGTTCCCTTCATCTGGGACAGGGGGCGGATTTCGGCGGCTACACCTTC CASSSLHLGQGADFGGYTF
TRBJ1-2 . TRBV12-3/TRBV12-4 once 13 TGTGCCAGCAGTTTAGGCCCCACGGGGGTGGGAATGTTC CASSLGPTGVGMF
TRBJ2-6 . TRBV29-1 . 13 TGCAGCGTTGAAGATCATCTACCGCAGGTCCTGACTTTC CSVEDHLPQVLTF
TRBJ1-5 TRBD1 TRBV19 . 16 TGTGCCAGTAGTATAGATCCAGGGGGATTCAATCAGCCCCAGCATTTT CASSIDPGGFNQPQHF
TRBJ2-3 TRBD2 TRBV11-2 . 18 TGTGCCAGCAGCTTAGCCCCCTGGGTAGCGGGGCCCACAGATACGCAGTATTTT CASSLAPWVAGPTDTQYF
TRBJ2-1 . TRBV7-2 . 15 TGTGCCAGCAGCTTAGTCAGCGAGGGTCGGAATGAGCAGTTCTTC CASSLVSEGRNEQFF
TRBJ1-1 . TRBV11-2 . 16 TGTGCCAGCAGCTTGGGACAAACAGGTTGGGACACTGAAGCTTTCTTT CASSLGQTGWDTEAFF
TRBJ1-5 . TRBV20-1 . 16 TGCAGTGCCAGAAATCTCCGGGATACCCCCAATCAGCCCCAGCATTTT CSARNLRDTPNQPQHF
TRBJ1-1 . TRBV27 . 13 TGTGCCAGCAGTCCCCTACTAGGATCTGAAGCTTTCTTT CASSPLLGSEAFF
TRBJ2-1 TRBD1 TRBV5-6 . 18 TGTGCCAGCAGCCCCGGTGGGACAGGGGGGAGTTGGTACAATGAGCAGTTCTTC CASSPGGTGGSWYNEQFF
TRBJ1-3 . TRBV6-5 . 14 TGTGCCAGCAGGGGGACTAGCTCTGGAAACACCATATATTTT CASRGTSSGNTIYF
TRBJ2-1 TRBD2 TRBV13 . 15 TGTGCCAGCAGCTATTCAGCGGGGGGGTACAATGAGCAGTTCTTC CASSYSAGGYNEQFF
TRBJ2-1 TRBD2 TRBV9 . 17 TGTGCCAGCAGCCTCCGGACTAGCGGGATTTCCTACAATGAGCAGTTCTTC CASSLRTSGISYNEQFF
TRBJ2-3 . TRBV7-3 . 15 TGTGCCAGCAGCTTATTCCCAGGGGCGACGGATACGCAGTATTTT CASSLFPGATDTQYF
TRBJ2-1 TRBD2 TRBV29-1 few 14 TGCAGCGTTGAATCGGGCGGGGGGTACAATGAGCAGTTCTTC CSVESGGGYNEQFF
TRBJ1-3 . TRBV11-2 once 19 TGTGCCAGCAGCTTAGGGCCCCACGGGGGACCGCTCTCTGGAAACACCATATATTTT CASSLGPHGGPLSGNTIYF
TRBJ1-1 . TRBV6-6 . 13 TGTGCCAGCAGTTACTCGTCGACCGACGACGTCTGCTTT CASSYSSTDDVCF
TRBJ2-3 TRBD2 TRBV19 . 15 TGTGCCAGTAGTCTTGTAGCGGGAGTAACCGATACGCAGTATTTT CASSLVAGVTDTQYF
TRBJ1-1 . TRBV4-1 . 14 TGCGCCAGCAGCCAAGGTATCGAGGACACTGAAGCTTTCTTT CASSQGIEDTEAFF
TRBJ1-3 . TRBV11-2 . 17 TGTGCCAGCAGCTTAGAGGTGGGGGCTTACTCTGGAAACACCATATATTTT CASSLEVGAYSGNTIYF
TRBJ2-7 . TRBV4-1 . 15 TGCGCCAGCAGCCAAGACATGGGCAGTACCTACGAGCAGTACTTC CASSQDMGSTYEQYF
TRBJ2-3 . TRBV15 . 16 TGTGCCACCAGCAGAGGGGGAGGCCCCTCCACAGATACGCAGTATTTT CATSRGGGPSTDTQYF
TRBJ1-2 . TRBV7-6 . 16 TGTGCCAGCAGCCCTACCGGGACAAGGATGACTGATGGCTACACCTTC CASSPTGTRMTDGYTF
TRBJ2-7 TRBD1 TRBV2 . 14 TGTGCCAGCAGTCTACCGGGACAGTCCTACGAGCAGTACTTC CASSLPGQSYEQYF
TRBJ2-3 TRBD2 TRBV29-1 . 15 TGCAGCGTTGCTAGCGGTTTATCTAGCACAGATACGCAGTATTTT CSVASGLSSTDTQYF
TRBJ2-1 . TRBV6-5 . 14 TGTGCCAGCAGTATAGCCCCGGCGTACAATGAGCAGTTCTTC CASSIAPAYNEQFF
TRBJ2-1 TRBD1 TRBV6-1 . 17 TGTGCCAGCAGCTCCGGGACAGGGGGTTTGGGCTACAATGAGCAGTTCTTC CASSSGTGGLGYNEQFF
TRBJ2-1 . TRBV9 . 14 TGTGCCAGCAGCGTAGTGAGCGGGCGCAATGAGCAGTTCTTC CASSVVSGRNEQFF
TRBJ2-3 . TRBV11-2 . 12 TGTGCCAGCTCGGGAGTCCCAGATACGCAGTATTTT CASSGVPDTQYF
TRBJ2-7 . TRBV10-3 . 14 TGTGCCATCAGTGAGTCTGAATACGGAGGCGAGCAGTACTTC CAISESEYGGEQYF
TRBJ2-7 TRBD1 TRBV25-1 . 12 TGTGCCAGCGGGACAGGGGGCGCGGAGCAGTACTTC CASGTGGAEQYF
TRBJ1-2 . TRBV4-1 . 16 TGCGCCAGCAGCCAAGGAGAGAGGGTGGTTAACTATGGCTACACCTTC CASSQGERVVNYGYTF
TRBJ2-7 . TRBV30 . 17 TGTGCCTGGAGTTCCTTTATGGTAGGGGGAACCCTGTACGAGCAGTACTTC CAWSSFMVGGTLYEQYF
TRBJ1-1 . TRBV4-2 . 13 TGTGTCAGCAGCCATGGGGGGGGAACTGAAGCTTTCTTT CVSSHGGGTEAFF
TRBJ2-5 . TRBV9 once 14 TGTGCCAGCAGCGTAGGAGCCAGCCAAGAGACCCAGTACTTC CASSVGASQETQYF
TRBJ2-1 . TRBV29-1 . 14 TGCAGCGTTCCCAGGCAGATCTCCTACAATGAGCAGTTCTTC CSVPRQISYNEQFF
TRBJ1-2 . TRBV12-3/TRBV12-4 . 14 TGTGCCAGCAGTGGACCGGTCAGGGGCGAAGGCTACACCTTC CASSGPVRGEGYTF
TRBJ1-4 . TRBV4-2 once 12 TGTGCCAGCAGCCCTAGCAATGAAAAACTGTTTTTT CASSPSNEKLFF